The sequence of this TCR beta chain was determined in a study of OX40 agonist ivuxolimab in advanced cancers. The table lists this clone with a few counts. The table came from immunoSEQ multiplex PCR; TCRdb's copy has only in-frame clones and leaves some out. The sample comprises 9,500 to 12,000 clones, around four fifths of which are singletons, and around 15% rests with the top ten. Germline CDR1 is SGHRS and CDR2 is YFSETQ. The CDR3 runs to 15 residues. Trimming removed 2 bases from V and 5 bases from J; junction bases left unmatched: 8. The chain uses TRBV5-1 and TRBJ2-5; 8 bases fit TRBD2. This clonotype originated in an adult with an advanced solid tumor such as melanoma, head and neck, liver or kidney cancer. The sample in question was CD4+ or CD8+ T cells sorted from blood, obtained in a trial of the OX40 agonist ivuxolimab. The CDR3 loop reads CASSLNGGAGETQYF. The CDR3 bases are TGCGCCAGCAGCTTAAACGGGGGGGCCGGTGAGACCCAGTACTTC. Full variable domain (outside the CDR3, taken from reference TRBV5-1 and TRBJ2-5): KAGVTQTPRYLIKTRGQQVTLSCSPISGHRSVSWYQQTPGQGLQFLFEYFSETQRNKGNFPGRFSGRQFSNSRSEMNVSTLELGDSALYLCASSLNGGAGETQYFGPGTRLLVL.